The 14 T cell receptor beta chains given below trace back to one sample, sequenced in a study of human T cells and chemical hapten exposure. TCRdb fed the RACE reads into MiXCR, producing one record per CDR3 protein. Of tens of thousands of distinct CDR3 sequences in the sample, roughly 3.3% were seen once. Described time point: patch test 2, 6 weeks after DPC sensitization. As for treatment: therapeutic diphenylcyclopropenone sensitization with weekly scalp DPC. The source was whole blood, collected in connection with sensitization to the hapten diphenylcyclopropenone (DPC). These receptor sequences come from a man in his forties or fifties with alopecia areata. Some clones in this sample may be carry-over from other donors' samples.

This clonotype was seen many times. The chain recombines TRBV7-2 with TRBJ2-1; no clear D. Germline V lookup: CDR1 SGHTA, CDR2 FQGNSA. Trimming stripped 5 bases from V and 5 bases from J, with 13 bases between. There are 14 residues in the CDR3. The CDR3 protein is CASSPVRVNNEQFF. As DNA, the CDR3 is TGTGCCAGCAGCCCCGTCCGGGTCAACAATGAGCAGTTCTTC.

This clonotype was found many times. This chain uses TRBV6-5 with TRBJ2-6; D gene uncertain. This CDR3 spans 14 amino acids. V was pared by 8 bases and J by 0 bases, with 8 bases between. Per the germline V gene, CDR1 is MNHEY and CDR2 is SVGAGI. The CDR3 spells CASVARSGANVLTF. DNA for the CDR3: TGTGCCAGCGTGGCGCGCTCTGGGGCCAACGTCCTGACTTTC.

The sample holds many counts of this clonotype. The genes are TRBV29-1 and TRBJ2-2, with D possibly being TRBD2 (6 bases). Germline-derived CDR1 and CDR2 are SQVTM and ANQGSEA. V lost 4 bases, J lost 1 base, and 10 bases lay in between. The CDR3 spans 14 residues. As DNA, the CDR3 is TGCAGCGTTGCCAGGCGGGAGAACACCGGGGAGCTGTTTTTT. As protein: CSVARRENTGELFF.

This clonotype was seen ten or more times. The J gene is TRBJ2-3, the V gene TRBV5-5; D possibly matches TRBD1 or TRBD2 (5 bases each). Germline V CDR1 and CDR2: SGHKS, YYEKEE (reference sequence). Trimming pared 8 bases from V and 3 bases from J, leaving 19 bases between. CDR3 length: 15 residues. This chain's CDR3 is CASLRRGETTDTQYF. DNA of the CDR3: TGTGCCAGTCTCCGACGGGGCGAGACGACAGATACGCAGTATTTT. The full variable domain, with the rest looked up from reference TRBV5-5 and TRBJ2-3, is DAGVTQSPTHLIKTRGQQVTLRCSPISGHKSVSWYQQVLGQGPQFIFQYYEKEERGRGNFPDRFSARQFPNYSSELNVNALLLGDSALYLCASLRRGETTDTQYFGPGTRLTVL.

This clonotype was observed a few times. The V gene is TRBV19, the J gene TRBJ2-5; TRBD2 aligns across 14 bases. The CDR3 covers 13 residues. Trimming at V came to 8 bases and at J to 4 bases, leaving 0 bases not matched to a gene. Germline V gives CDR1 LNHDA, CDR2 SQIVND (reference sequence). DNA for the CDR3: TGTGCCAGTGGGACTAGCGGGGGAGAGACCCAGTACTTC. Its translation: CASGTSGGETQYF.

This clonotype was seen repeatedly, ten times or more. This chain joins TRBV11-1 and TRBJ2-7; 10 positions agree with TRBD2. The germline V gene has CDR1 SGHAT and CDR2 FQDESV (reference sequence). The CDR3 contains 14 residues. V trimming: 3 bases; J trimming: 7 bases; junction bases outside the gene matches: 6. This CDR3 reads CASSLASGRYEQYF. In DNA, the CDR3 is TGTGCCAGCAGCTTGGCTAGCGGGAGATATGAGCAGTACTTC.

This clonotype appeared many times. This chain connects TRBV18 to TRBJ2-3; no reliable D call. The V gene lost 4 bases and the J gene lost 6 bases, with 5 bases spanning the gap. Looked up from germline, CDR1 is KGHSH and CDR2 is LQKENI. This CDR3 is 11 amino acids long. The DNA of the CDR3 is TGTGCCAGCTCACTGGACGATACGCAGTATTTT. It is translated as CASSLDDTQYF.

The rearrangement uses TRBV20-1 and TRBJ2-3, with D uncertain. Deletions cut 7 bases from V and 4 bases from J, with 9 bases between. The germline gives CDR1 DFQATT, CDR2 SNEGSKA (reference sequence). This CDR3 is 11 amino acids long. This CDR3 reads CSGGVADTQYF. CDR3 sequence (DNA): TGCAGTGGTGGGGTCGCAGATACGCAGTATTTT.

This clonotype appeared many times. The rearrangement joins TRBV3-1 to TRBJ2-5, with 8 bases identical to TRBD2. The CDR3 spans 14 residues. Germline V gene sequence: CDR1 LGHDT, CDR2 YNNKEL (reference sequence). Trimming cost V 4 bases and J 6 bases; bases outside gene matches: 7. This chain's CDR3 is CASSPGTRMQTQYF. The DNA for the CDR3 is TGTGCCAGCAGCCCGGGGACTAGAATGCAGACCCAGTACTTC.

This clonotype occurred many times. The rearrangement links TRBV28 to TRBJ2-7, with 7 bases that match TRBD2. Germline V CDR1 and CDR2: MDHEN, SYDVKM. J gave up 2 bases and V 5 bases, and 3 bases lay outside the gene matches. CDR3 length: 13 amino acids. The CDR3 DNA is TGTGCCAGCAGTACGGGGGGAGCCTACGAGCAGTACTTC. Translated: CASSTGGAYEQYF.

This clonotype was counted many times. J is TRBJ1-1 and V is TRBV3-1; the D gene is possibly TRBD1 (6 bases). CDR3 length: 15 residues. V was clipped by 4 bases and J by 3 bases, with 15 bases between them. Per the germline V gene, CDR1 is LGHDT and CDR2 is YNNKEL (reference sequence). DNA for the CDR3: TGTGCCAGCAGCCCTTGGCAGGGGTGGCACACTGAAGCTTTCTTT. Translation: CASSPWQGWHTEAFF.

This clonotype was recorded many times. CDR3 nucleotides: TGTGCCAGCAGCTTGGGGACATCAATCGATGAGCAGTTCTTC. Protein: CASSLGTSIDEQFF. The chain carries TRBV7-2 and TRBJ2-1; D perhaps matches TRBD1 (6 bases). Trimming removed 3 bases at V and 8 bases at J, with 14 bases between. The CDR3 is made up of 14 amino acids. Looked up from germline, CDR1 is SGHTA and CDR2 is FQGNSA.

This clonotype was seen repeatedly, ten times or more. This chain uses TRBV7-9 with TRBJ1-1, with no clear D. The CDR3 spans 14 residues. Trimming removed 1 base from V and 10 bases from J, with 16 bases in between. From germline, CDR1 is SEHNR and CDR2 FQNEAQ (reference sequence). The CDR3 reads CASSLGSSAGRAFF. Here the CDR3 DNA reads TGTGCCAGCAGCTTAGGGAGTAGTGCTGGACGAGCTTTCTTT.

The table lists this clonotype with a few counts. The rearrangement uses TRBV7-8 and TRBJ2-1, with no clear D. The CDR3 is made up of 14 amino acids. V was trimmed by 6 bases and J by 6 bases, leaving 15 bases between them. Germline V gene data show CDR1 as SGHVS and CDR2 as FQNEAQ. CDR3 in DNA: TGTGCCAGCAGTTTTCAGGCCATGCGCAATGAGCAGTTCTTC. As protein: CASSFQAMRNEQFF.